These T cell receptor beta chains were read from a single sample in a study of regulatory T cells in long-lasting Graves disease. TCRdb itself ran the multiplex PCR reads through MiXCR, one entry per CDR3 protein. The table includes about 240,000 distinct CDR3 sequences, roughly 21% detected once. This material consisted of peripheral blood mononuclear cells (PBMCs), taken at new diagnosis, from a patient treated with antithyroid drugs. Every receptor here comes from a female donor with Graves disease. The CDR3 runs from the conserved cysteine through the conserved F or W. Fields, in order: clone size, V gene, D gene, J gene, CDR3 DNA, CDR3 protein. D genes are given only for firm matches. Only some rows state a clone size, as once, few, many or a class for expanded clones.

>many|TRBV5-5|NA|TRBJ2-3
TGTGCCAGCAGCTTCATTCTCGTTAGCACCTCAGATACGCAGTATTTT
CASSFILVSTSDTQYF
>many|TRBV30|NA|TRBJ2-2
TGTGCCTGGAGTGTTCTGGGTACCGGGGAGCTGTTTTTT
CAWSVLGTGELFF
>many|TRBV2|NA|TRBJ2-1
TGTGCCAGCAGACCGACTAGCAATGAGCAGTTCTTC
CASRPTSNEQFF
>NA|TRBV15|NA|TRBJ1-3
TGTGCCACCAGCAGTTATGGAAACACCATATATTTT
CATSSYGNTIYF
>few|TRBV12-3/TRBV12-4|TRBD1|TRBJ2-7
TGTGCCAGCAGTTCCGCCGGGACAGCCACCTACGAGCAGTACTTC
CASSSAGTATYEQYF
>NA|TRBV27|NA|TRBJ1-6
TGTGCCAGCAGTTTGCCGGGATCCAACCTCCACTTT
CASSLPGSNLHF
>few|TRBV29-1|NA|TRBJ1-2
TGCAGCGTTGTTTGGGGGAACTATGGCTACACCTTC
CSVVWGNYGYTF
>NA|TRBV5-4|NA|TRBJ2-1
TGTGCCAGCAGCTTGGTCGGTCCCAATGAGCAGTTCTTC
CASSLVGPNEQFF
>NA|TRBV4-3|NA|TRBJ2-5
TGCGCCAGCAGCCAAGAACTCACTAGTCAAGAGACCCAGTACTTC
CASSQELTSQETQYF
>NA|TRBV6-1|NA|TRBJ1-2
TGTGCCAGCAGTATCGACAGAGTCTATGGCTACACCTTC
CASSIDRVYGYTF
>many|TRBV24-1|NA|TRBJ2-3
TGTGCCACCAGTGGAGGGACAGATACGCAGTATTTT
CATSGGTDTQYF
>many|TRBV29-1|TRBD1|TRBJ1-2
TGCAGCGCCGGACAGGGGGAGGTTTACTATGGCTACACCTTC
CSAGQGEVYYGYTF
>many|TRBV7-8|NA|TRBJ1-1
TGTGCCAGCAGCCAACGGGCCCAACTTTACACTGAAGCTTTCTTT
CASSQRAQLYTEAFF
>few|TRBV4-2|TRBD2|TRBJ2-5
TGTGCCAGCAGCCAACAAGCGGGGCAAGAGACCCAGTACTTC
CASSQQAGQETQYF
>few|TRBV12-5|NA|TRBJ1-1
TGTGCTAGTGGTTCCGCAGGCCCGAACACTGAAGCTTTCTTT
CASGSAGPNTEAFF
>many|TRBV30|NA|TRBJ2-5
TGTGCCTGGAGCGGGAGTATAAGGGCGAGACTTCAAGAGACCCAGTACTTC
CAWSGSIRARLQETQYF
>NA|TRBV25-1|NA|TRBJ1-2
TGTGCCAGCTTGGGGCAGGGGCTGGGGTCCCTTGGCTACACCTTC
CASLGQGLGSLGYTF
>many|TRBV3-1|NA|TRBJ2-4
TGTGCCAGCAGCCAATCCTGGCCCAGGTCTCAAGGGGGAAACATTCAGTACTTC
CASSQSWPRSQGGNIQYF
>many|TRBV2|NA|TRBJ2-1
TGTGCCAGCAGTGATCGTCTAACCTACAATGAGCAGTTCTTC
CASSDRLTYNEQFF
>NA|TRBV20-1|TRBD2|TRBJ2-1
TGCAGTGCTCAACTAGCGGGGGAGCAGTTCTTC
CSAQLAGEQFF
>many|TRBV2|TRBD1|TRBJ1-5
TGTGCCAGCGCCGACAGGGGCCCCAACCAGCCCCAGCATTTT
CASADRGPNQPQHF
>many|TRBV5-1|TRBD2|TRBJ2-1
TGCGCCAGCAGCTTGGCCGTAGCGGGGGGGCTCAATGAGCAGTTCTTC
CASSLAVAGGLNEQFF
>NA|TRBV28|TRBD2|TRBJ2-1
TGTGCCAGCATTCAGACTAGCGGGGGGGATAGCTCCTACAATGAGCAGTTCTTC
CASIQTSGGDSSYNEQFF
>NA|TRBV30|NA|TRBJ2-1
TGTGCCTGGACAACGACCCTCAATGAGCAGTTCTTC
CAWTTTLNEQFF
>many|TRBV18|NA|TRBJ1-1
TGTGCCAGCTCAGGTGTTCTGAACACTGAAGCTTTCTTT
CASSGVLNTEAFF
>many|TRBV27|TRBD2|TRBJ2-1
TGTGCCAGCAGTTTGTCTAGCGGGAGGATTAATGAGCAGTTCTTC
CASSLSSGRINEQFF
>many|TRBV6-5|NA|TRBJ1-1
TGTGCCAGCAGTTACTCGCCTAGTTATGAAGCTTTCTTT
CASSYSPSYEAFF
>many|TRBV6-2/TRBV6-3|NA|TRBJ1-5
TGTGCCAGCACCTCGGACGAAAGCAATCAGCCCCAGCATTTT
CASTSDESNQPQHF
>many|TRBV4-3|NA|TRBJ1-1
TGCGCCAGCAGCCAAGGTCAAAGGGGGAACACTGAAGCTTTCTTT
CASSQGQRGNTEAFF
>many|TRBV14|TRBD1|TRBJ2-1
TGTGCCAGCAGCCAAGATGCAGGGGGCTTAGGGAATGAGCAGTTCTTC
CASSQDAGGLGNEQFF
>many|TRBV28|TRBD1|TRBJ2-7
TGTGCCAGCAGGCCGGGACAGGGCTACGAGCAGTACTTC
CASRPGQGYEQYF
>many|TRBV3-1|NA|TRBJ1-1
TGTGCCAGCAGCCAAAGACAATCGAACACTGAAGCTTTCTTT
CASSQRQSNTEAFF
>few|TRBV20-1|NA|TRBJ2-7
TGCAGTGCTAGAATTCGCTCCGAGCAGTACTTC
CSARIRSEQYF
>NA|TRBV7-9|NA|TRBJ1-4
TGTGCCAGCAGCTTAGGAGTACATGCTAATGAAAAACTGTTTTTT
CASSLGVHANEKLFF
>many|TRBV12-3/TRBV12-4|NA|TRBJ2-5
TGTGCCAGCAGTTTACAGGGATCAATAAGAGAGACCCAGTACTTC
CASSLQGSIRETQYF
>many|TRBV19|NA|TRBJ2-3
TGTGCCAGTAGTAAAAGCGAGGCCACAGATACGCAGTATTTT
CASSKSEATDTQYF
>many|TRBV5-1|NA|TRBJ2-5
TGCGCCAGCAGTGACGAAGGGTTCGAGACCCAGTACTTC
CASSDEGFETQYF
>NA|TRBV7-3|TRBD2|TRBJ2-2
TGTGCCAGCAGCCCCCCAGCGGGAGCCAACACCGGGGAGCTGTTTTTT
CASSPPAGANTGELFF
>many|TRBV20-1|TRBD1|TRBJ1-1
TGCAGTGCTCCAAAGAGGGGGCAGGGAGACACTGAAGCTTTCTTT
CSAPKRGQGDTEAFF
>NA|TRBV20-1|NA|TRBJ2-1
TGCAGTGCTAGAGATTTGCGGTCCTACAATGAGCAGTTCTTC
CSARDLRSYNEQFF
>many|TRBV6-1|NA|TRBJ1-4
TGTGCCAGTAGAGCAGAGCTGACAACTAATGAAAAACTGTTTTTT
CASRAELTTNEKLFF
>many|TRBV7-8|NA|TRBJ1-1
TGTGCCAGCAGCTCCCGGGGCACTGAAGCTTTCTTT
CASSSRGTEAFF
>many|TRBV3-1|TRBD1|TRBJ1-1
TGTGCCAGCAGAGCAACAGGGGTGAACACTGAAGCTTTCTTT
CASRATGVNTEAFF
>NA|TRBV2|TRBD2|TRBJ2-3
TGTGCCAGCAGTGAAGGTGGAACTAGCGGGGGGGAGACGCAGTATTTT
CASSEGGTSGGETQYF
>many|TRBV12-3/TRBV12-4|NA|TRBJ1-6
TGTGCCAGCAGAGATACTGTTAGCGAACCCCTCCACTTT
CASRDTVSEPLHF
>many|TRBV24-1|NA|TRBJ2-1
TGTGCCACCAGTGACCCTGAGGACGGTGTGGGCAATGAGCAGTTCTTC
CATSDPEDGVGNEQFF
>many|TRBV30|NA|TRBJ1-1
TGTGCCTGGAGAGGGCAGCCGAACACTGAAGCTTTCTTT
CAWRGQPNTEAFF
>many|TRBV7-8|NA|TRBJ2-7
TGTGCCAGCAGCTTCTCCTCCGAGCAGTACTTC
CASSFSSEQYF
>many|TRBV11-2|TRBD2|TRBJ2-1
TGTGCCAGCAGCCGGAAAGCGGGAGGGTGGAATGAGCAGTTCTTC
CASSRKAGGWNEQFF
>NA|TRBV6-2/TRBV6-3|TRBD1|TRBJ2-6
TGTGCCAGCACTCGGGACAGGGGGCTTGGGGCCAACGTCCTGACTTTC
CASTRDRGLGANVLTF